This paragraph reports one T cell receptor (beta chain). Antigen: not known. This sample was included in a study of T-cell memory formation after mild COVID-19. As for the study in general: Largely, TCR clusters stayed within a single donor.

Researchers used 5'RACE with constant-segment primers to make TCR alpha and TCR beta cDNA libraries that carry sample barcodes and UMIs. TCRdb reprocessed the 5' RACE reads with MiXCR, giving one entry per CDR3 protein. The sample holds under 700,000 distinct CDR3 sequences; approximately 20% are singletons and the top ten take around 12%. Germline V lookup: CDR1 MNHNY, CDR2 SVGAGI (reference sequence). The length of the CDR3 is 18 residues. The V and J ends lost 4 bases and 2 bases, in that order; junction bases with no gene match: 13. Findings and limits, study-wide: Researchers report contracting CD4+ clones mostly in CM and EM, with CD8+ clones in EMRA. The pre-infection memory compartment contained some responding clones, suggesting cross-reactive memory joined.

The sequenced sample consisted of PBMCs or a T cell subset sorted from them (not recorded which). The chain has TRBV6-6 and TRBJ1-5; the match to TRBD1 covers 8 bases. This TCR came from an adult woman who had mild COVID-19 (a few samples of this study predate the infection). Cell type and time point are not known. CDR3: CASSSQDRAPSRNQPQHF. The CDR3 bases are TGTGCCAGCAGTTCACAGGACAGGGCCCCCTCTCGCAATCAGCCCCAGCATTTT.